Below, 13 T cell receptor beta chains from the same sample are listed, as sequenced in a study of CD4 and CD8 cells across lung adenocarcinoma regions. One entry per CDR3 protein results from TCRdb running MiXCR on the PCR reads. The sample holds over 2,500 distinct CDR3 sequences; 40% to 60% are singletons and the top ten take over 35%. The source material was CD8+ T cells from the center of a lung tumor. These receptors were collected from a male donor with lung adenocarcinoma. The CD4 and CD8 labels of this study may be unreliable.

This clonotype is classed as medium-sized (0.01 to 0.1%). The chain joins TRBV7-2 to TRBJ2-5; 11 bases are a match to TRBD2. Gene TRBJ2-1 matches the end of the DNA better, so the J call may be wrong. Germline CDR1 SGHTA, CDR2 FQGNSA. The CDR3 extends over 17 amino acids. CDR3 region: CASSDVAGGLQGETQFF. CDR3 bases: TGTGCCAGCAGCGACGTAGCGGGAGGGCTTCAAGGAGAGACCCAGTTCTTC.

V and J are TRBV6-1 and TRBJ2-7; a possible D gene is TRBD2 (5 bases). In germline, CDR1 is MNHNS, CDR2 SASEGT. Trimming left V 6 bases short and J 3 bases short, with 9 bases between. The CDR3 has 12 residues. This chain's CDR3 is CASSAGGYEQYF. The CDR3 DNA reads TGTGCCAGCAGCGCAGGAGGCTACGAGCAGTACTTC.

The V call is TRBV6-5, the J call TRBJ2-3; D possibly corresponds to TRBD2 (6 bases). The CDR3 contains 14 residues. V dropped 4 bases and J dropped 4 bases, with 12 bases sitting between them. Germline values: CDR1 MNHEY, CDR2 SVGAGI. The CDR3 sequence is CASSWDRLADTQYF. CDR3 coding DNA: TGTGCCAGCAGTTGGGACCGACTAGCAGATACGCAGTATTTT.

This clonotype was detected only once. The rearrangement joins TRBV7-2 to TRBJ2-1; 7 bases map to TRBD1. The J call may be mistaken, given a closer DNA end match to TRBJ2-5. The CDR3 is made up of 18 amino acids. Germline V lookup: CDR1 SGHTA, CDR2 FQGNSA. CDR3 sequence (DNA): TGTGCCAGCAGCTTAGGGAGGCTAGGGGGCCGGGACCAAAACACCCAGTACTTC. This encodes CASSLGRLGGRDQNTQYF.

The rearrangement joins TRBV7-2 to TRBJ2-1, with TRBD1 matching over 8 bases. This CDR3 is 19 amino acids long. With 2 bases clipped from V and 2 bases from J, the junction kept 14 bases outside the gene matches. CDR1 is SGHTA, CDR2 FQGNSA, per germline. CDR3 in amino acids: CASSLPLLTGDAPYNEQFF. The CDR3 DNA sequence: TGTGCCAGCAGCTTACCACTCCTGACAGGGGACGCCCCCTACAATGAGCAGTTCTTC.

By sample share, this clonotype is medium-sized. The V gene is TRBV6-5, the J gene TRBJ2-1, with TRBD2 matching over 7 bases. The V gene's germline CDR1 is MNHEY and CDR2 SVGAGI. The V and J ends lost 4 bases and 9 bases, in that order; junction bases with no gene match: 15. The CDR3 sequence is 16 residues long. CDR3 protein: CASSWSKGGSVSEQFF. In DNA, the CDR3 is TGTGCCAGCAGTTGGTCCAAGGGCGGGAGCGTCAGTGAGCAGTTCTTC.

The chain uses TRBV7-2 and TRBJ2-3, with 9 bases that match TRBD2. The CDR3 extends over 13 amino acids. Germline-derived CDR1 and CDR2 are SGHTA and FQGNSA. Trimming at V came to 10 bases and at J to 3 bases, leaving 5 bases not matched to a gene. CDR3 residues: CAKRTSETDTQYF. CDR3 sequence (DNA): TGTGCCAAGCGGACTAGCGAAACAGATACGCAGTATTTT.

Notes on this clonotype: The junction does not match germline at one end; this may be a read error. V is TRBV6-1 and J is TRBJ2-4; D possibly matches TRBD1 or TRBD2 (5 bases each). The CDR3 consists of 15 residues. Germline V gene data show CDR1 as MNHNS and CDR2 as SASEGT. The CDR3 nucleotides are TGTGCCAGCAACTCGGGGCTGGGAGCCAAAGATACTCAGTATTTC. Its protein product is CASNSGLGAKDTQYF.

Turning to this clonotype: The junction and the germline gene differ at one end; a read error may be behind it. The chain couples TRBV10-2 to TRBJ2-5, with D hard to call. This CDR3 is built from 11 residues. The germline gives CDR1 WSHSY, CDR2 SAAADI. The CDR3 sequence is CASSETETQYF. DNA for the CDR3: TGCGCCAGCAGTGAGACAGAGACCCAGTACTTT.

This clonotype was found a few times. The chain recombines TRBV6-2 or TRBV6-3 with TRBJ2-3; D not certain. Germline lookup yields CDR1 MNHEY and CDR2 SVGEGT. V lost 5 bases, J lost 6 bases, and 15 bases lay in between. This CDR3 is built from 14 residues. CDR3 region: CASSPGPRVDTQYF. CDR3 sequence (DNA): TGTGCCAGCAGTCCCGGGCCCCGAGTTGATACGCAGTATTTT.

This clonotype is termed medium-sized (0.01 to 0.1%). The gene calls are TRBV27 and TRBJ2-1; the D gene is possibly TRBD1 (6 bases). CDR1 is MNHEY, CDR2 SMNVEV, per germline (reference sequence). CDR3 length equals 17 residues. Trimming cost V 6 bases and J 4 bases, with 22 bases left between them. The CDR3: CASRSGAVAQRYNEQFF. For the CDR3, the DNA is TGTGCCAGCAGATCAGGGGCAGTAGCGCAGAGGTACAATGAGCAGTTCTTC.

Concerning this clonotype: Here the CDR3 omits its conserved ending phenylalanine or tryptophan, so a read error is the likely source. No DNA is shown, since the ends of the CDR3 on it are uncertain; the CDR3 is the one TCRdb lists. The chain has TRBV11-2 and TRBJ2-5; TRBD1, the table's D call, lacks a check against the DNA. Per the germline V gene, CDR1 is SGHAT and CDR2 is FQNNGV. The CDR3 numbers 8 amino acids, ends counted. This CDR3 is CASSSPSL.

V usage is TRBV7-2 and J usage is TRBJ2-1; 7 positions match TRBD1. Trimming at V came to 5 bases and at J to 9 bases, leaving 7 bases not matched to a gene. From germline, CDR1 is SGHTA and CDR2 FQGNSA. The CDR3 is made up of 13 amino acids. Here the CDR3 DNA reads TGTGCCAGCAGCGCTGACAGGGAATCTGAGCAGTTCTTC. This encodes CASSADRESEQFF.